Presented here are 29 T cell receptor beta chains from one specimen sequenced in a study of blood T cell repertoires in COVID-19. Method: immunoSEQ multiplex PCR; TCRdb's copy keeps in-frame clones and lacks some. The repertoire has under 80,000 clones, roughly four fifths of them found once; the top ten carry approximately 6%. Sequences were obtained from peripheral blood. The receptors shown here come from a woman aged 55-70 years with acute or convalescent COVID-19.

In this sample, this clone turned up a few times. Other nucleotide sequences from this sample produce the same CDR3. Written as DNA, the CDR3 is TGCGCCAGCAGTCGGCTAGCGGACACCGGGGAGCTGTTTTTT. Translated, it gives CASSRLADTGELFF. The J gene is TRBJ2-2, the V gene TRBV5-1; 7 bases match TRBD2. Germline V lookup: CDR1 SGHRS, CDR2 YFSETQ. This CDR3 is built from 14 residues. V lost 5 bases, J lost 3 bases, and 4 bases stayed unmatched.

In the case of this clone: Different DNA sequences within this sample yield the same CDR3. V and J are TRBV24-1 and TRBJ1-5, with 9 nucleotides matching TRBD1. The CDR3 is made up of 13 amino acids. Germline values: CDR1 KGHDR, CDR2 SFDVKD. V lost 9 bases and J lost 4; bases outside the gene matches: 3. CDR3 protein: CATSGQGNQPQHF. Here the CDR3 DNA reads TGTGCCACCTCCGGACAGGGGAATCAGCCCCAGCATTTT.

The rearrangement joins TRBV7-2 to TRBJ2-7; D ambiguous. The CDR3 has 14 residues. Germline loops: CDR1 SGHTA, CDR2 FQGNSA. The germline V and J ends were trimmed by 5 bases and 3 bases, with 14 bases remaining between them. The CDR3 region has the DNA TGTGCCAGCAGCCCTGGGCAGGTGATCTACGAGCAGTACTTC. Translating gives CASSPGQVIYEQYF.

The rearrangement links TRBV19 to TRBJ2-2; 9 positions match TRBD1. From germline, CDR1 is LNHDA and CDR2 SQIVND (reference sequence). CDR3 length equals 16 residues. Trimming cost V 0 bases and J 5 bases; bases outside gene matches: 4. CDR3 loop: CASSIDQGTGTGELFF. DNA of the CDR3: TGTGCCAGTAGTATAGATCAAGGGACAGGGACCGGGGAGCTGTTTTTT.

The table lists this clone with a few counts. V is TRBV2 and J is TRBJ1-3; no firm D call. CDR1 SNHLY and CDR2 FYNNEI come from the germline V gene. The CDR3 loop spans 15 amino acids. Trimming took off 4 bases at V and 0 bases at J, with 10 bases between the two ends. This chain's CDR3 is CASSVWSSSGNTIYF. The CDR3 DNA reads TGTGCCAGCAGTGTTTGGTCCAGCTCTGGAAACACCATATATTTT.

The V and J genes are TRBV18 and TRBJ2-1; 8 nucleotides agree with TRBD1. Germline V gene data show CDR1 as KGHSH and CDR2 as LQKENI. The CDR3 consists of 12 residues. The J segment lost 7 bases and the V segment lost 6 bases, leaving 2 bases of the junction unmatched. In nucleotides, the CDR3 is TGTGCCAGCTCCCGGACAGGGAATGAGCAGTTCTTC. It specifies CASSRTGNEQFF.

V gene TRBV7-2 combines with J gene TRBJ2-3, with 10 positions matching TRBD2. Germline V CDR1 and CDR2: SGHTA, FQGNSA. V trimming: 6 bases; J trimming: 2 bases; junction bases outside the gene matches: 5. The CDR3 consists of 15 residues. CDR3 protein: CASSRLAGATDTQYF. The CDR3, as DNA: TGTGCCAGCAGTCGTCTAGCGGGGGCCACAGATACGCAGTATTTT.

The chain is built from TRBV10-3 and TRBJ1-2, with a possible D match to TRBD1 (5 bases). The CDR3 contains 13 residues. The V end was cut by 7 bases, the J end by 5 bases, with 14 bases between. Germline loops: CDR1 ENHRY, CDR2 SYGVKD. CDR3 sequence (DNA): TGTGCCATCACCAGACAGCCTAGGTATGGCTACACCTTC. Translating it yields CAITRQPRYGYTF.

This clone occurred once. This rearrangement joins TRBV10-3 to TRBJ1-2; possible D gene TRBD1, 6 bases. This CDR3 is built from 14 residues. Germline CDR1 and CDR2: ENHRY and SYGVKD. V gave up 3 bases and J gave up 4 bases, with 12 bases separating them. The CDR3 nucleotides are TGTGCCATCAGTGAAAGTACAGGGTCCTATGGCTACACCTTC. This encodes CAISESTGSYGYTF.

As regards this clone: The sample contains more than one DNA sequence encoding this CDR3. The V call is TRBV19, the J call TRBJ1-2; unclear D gene. V was clipped by 1 base and J by 4 bases, with 10 bases between them. The CDR3 runs 14 residues. CDR1 and CDR2 from the germline V gene are LNHDA and SQIVND (reference sequence). In DNA form, the CDR3 reads TGTGCCAGTAGTATAGTTGAGGGCAGCTATGGCTACACCTTC. This sequence encodes CASSIVEGSYGYTF.

V gene TRBV5-4 combines with J gene TRBJ1-2; 8 bases are a match to TRBD1. The germline V gene encodes CDR1 SGHNT and CDR2 YYREEE (reference sequence). The CDR3 length is 15 residues. Losses at the gene ends were 5 bases for V and 4 bases for J; bases not matched to a gene: 10. Here the CDR3 DNA reads TGTGCCAGCAGGAGGGGACAGGAGGAAGGCTATGGCTACACCTTC. It specifies CASRRGQEEGYGYTF.

The V call is TRBV13, the J call TRBJ1-4; 8 bases fit TRBD1. Germline values: CDR1 PRHDT, CDR2 FYEKMQ (reference sequence). The CDR3 has 16 residues. V dropped 5 bases and J dropped 4; count of bases not matched to a gene: 9. Here the CDR3 reads CASSQPGQDYNEKLFF. The DNA of the CDR3 is TGTGCCAGCAGCCAACCGGGACAGGATTATAATGAAAAACTGTTTTTT.

V gene TRBV24-1 combines with J gene TRBJ2-1, with D uncertain. In germline, CDR1 is KGHDR, CDR2 SFDVKD. This CDR3 has 16 amino acids. The V end lost 4 bases, the J end lost 0 bases, and 12 bases lay between the germline ends. CDR3 in amino acids: CATSDPTGFSYNEQFF. CDR3 bases: TGTGCCACCAGTGACCCGACGGGTTTCTCCTACAATGAGCAGTTCTTC.

This clone was counted a few times. The chain links TRBV30 to TRBJ1-3; no reliable D call. Germline V lookup: CDR1 GTSNPN, CDR2 SVGIG (reference sequence). The CDR3 is 16 residues long. Between the trimmed V and J ends, which lost 5 bases and 0 bases, there was a span of 17 bases. The DNA of the CDR3 is TGTGCCTGGGGGAGGACCGGTTCACTCTCTGGAAACACCATATATTTT. Its protein product is CAWGRTGSLSGNTIYF. Complete variable domain (other parts from reference TRBV30 and TRBJ1-3): SQTIHQWPATLVQPVGSPLSLECTVEGTSNPNLYWYRQAAGRGLQLLFYSVGIGQISSEVPQNLSASRPQDRQFILSSKKLLLSDSGFYLCAWGRTGSLSGNTIYFGEGSWLTVV.

V and J are TRBV4-2 and TRBJ2-3, with a weak D call TRBD2 (7 bases). This CDR3 comprises 17 residues. V gave up 1 base and J gave up 5 bases, with 19 bases separating them. The V gene's germline CDR1 is LGHNA and CDR2 YNFKEQ. The CDR3 loop is CASSQGGGGGYRDTQYF. CDR3 sequence (DNA): TGTGCCAGCAGCCAAGGGGGGGGCGGGGGTTACAGAGATACGCAGTATTTT.

V usage is TRBV18 and J usage is TRBJ1-2; 7 positions match TRBD1. V lost 4 bases and J lost 3; bases outside the gene matches: 8. The germline V gene has CDR1 KGHSH and CDR2 LQKENI. CDR3 length: 15 residues. The CDR3 loop is CASSLDRVRDYGYTF. The CDR3 DNA reads TGTGCCAGCTCACTCGACAGGGTTCGGGACTATGGCTACACCTTC.

This clone has just a few counts. The chain carries TRBV10-3 and TRBJ2-3, with 10 bases fitting TRBD1. Trimming took 3 bases from V and 0 from J; bases not matched to a gene: 9. CDR1 and CDR2 (germline): ENHRY, SYGVKD. CDR3 length: 18 amino acids. The CDR3 DNA reads TGTGCCATCAGTGACCCGGGACAGGGGTTTACTAGCACAGATACGCAGTATTTT. It specifies CAISDPGQGFTSTDTQYF.

The CDR3 DNA is TGTGCCAGCGGGGGAGGGGGGCCCCAGCATTTT. Its translation: CASGGGGPQHF. The chain joins TRBV6-5 to TRBJ1-5; a possible D gene is TRBD1 (6 bases). From germline, CDR1 is MNHEY and CDR2 SVGAGI. V was cut by 8 bases and J by 9 bases, with 11 bases left in between. The CDR3 length is 11 residues.

In this sample, this clone turned up once. The V call is TRBV7-8, the J call TRBJ1-3, with D unclear. The CDR3 is 17 amino acids. Germline CDR1 reads SGHVS; CDR2 reads FQNEAQ. V dropped 2 bases and J dropped 0 bases, with 14 bases sitting between them. Here the CDR3 DNA reads TGTGCCAGCAGCTTACTAGGCTCAGCCTTCTCTGGAAACACCATATATTTT. Amino acid sequence: CASSLLGSAFSGNTIYF.

The chain couples TRBV6-2 or TRBV6-3 to TRBJ2-2; 9 bases agree with TRBD2. This CDR3 region has 16 residues. From germline, CDR1 is MNHEY and CDR2 SVGEGT. J gave up 2 bases and V 4 bases, and 5 bases lay outside the gene matches. The CDR3 sequence is CASSFLAGINTGELFF. The DNA for the CDR3 is TGTGCCAGCAGTTTCCTAGCGGGGATTAACACCGGGGAGCTGTTTTTT.

The chain has TRBV30 and TRBJ2-2; the match to TRBD1 covers 12 bases. The CDR3 runs to 14 residues. Germline V gives CDR1 GTSNPN, CDR2 SVGIG (reference sequence). V gave up 5 bases and J gave up 6 bases; unmatched junction bases: 4. The CDR3 DNA follows: TGTGCCTGGCTTGGGACAGGGGGCTCCGGGGAGCTGTTTTTT. Residues: CAWLGTGGSGELFF.

This clone was counted only a few times. This chain joins TRBV5-5 and TRBJ2-2; D not certain. The CDR3 covers 12 residues. The V end lost 5 bases, the J end lost 7 bases, and 9 bases lay between the germline ends. CDR1 and CDR2 from the germline V gene are SGHKS and YYEKEE (reference sequence). The chain's CDR3 is CASRPYNGELFF. The CDR3 region has the DNA TGTGCCAGCAGACCCTATAACGGGGAGCTGTTTTTT.

The chain recombines TRBV5-1 with TRBJ1-1; 7 bases are a match to TRBD1. The CDR3 has 14 amino acids. V was pared by 2 bases and J by 0 bases, with 1 base of the junction left unmatched. CDR1 and CDR2 (germline): SGHRS, YFSETQ. The chain's CDR3 is CASSFQGVNTEAFF. In DNA form, the CDR3 reads TGCGCCAGCAGCTTTCAGGGGGTGAACACTGAAGCTTTCTTT.

The V call is TRBV12-2, the J call TRBJ1-1. TRBV12-2 is termed a pseudogene. This CDR3 has 14 residues. The DNA of the CDR3 is TGTGCAAGTCGCTTAGACGGTGGTCAAGATGAAGCTTTCTTT. Protein: CASRLDGGQDEAFF.

The chain carries TRBV6-5 and TRBJ2-5; D ambiguous. V lost 6 bases, J lost 5 bases, and 16 bases lay in between. The CDR3 contains 14 residues. Germline lookup yields CDR1 MNHEY and CDR2 SVGAGI. CDR3 sequence reads: CASSTPRSRETQYF. In DNA, the CDR3 is TGTGCCAGCAGCACACCTAGAAGTCGGGAGACCCAGTACTTC.

In DNA, the CDR3 is TGTGCCAGCAGCTACCAGGGGGCCGCCTACAATGAGCAGTTCTTC. Translating gives CASSYQGAAYNEQFF. The V and J genes are TRBV5-5 and TRBJ2-1; TRBD1 matches at 8 bases. The CDR3 has 15 residues. Germline values: CDR1 SGHKS, CDR2 YYEKEE (reference sequence). Losses at the gene ends were 3 bases for V and 2 bases for J; bases not matched to a gene: 4.

This clone was seen once. The rearrangement links TRBV30 to TRBJ2-1; TRBD2 matches 11 bases. The CDR3 is made up of 13 amino acids. The germline V gene has CDR1 GTSNPN and CDR2 SVGIG (reference sequence). V lost 3 bases to trimming and J lost 6 bases; unmatched junction nucleotides: 1. The CDR3 loop is CAWRLAGGNEQFF. The DNA of the CDR3 is TGTGCCTGGAGGCTAGCGGGGGGCAATGAGCAGTTCTTC.

The V gene is TRBV30, the J gene TRBJ2-7; possible D gene TRBD1, 6 bases. Germline assignment: CDR1 GTSNPN and CDR2 SVGIG (reference sequence). The CDR3 consists of 15 residues. Between the trimmed V and J ends, which lost 4 bases and 6 bases, there was a span of 22 bases. The CDR3 loop reads CAWTRRTAPQPEQYF. As DNA, the CDR3 is TGTGCCTGGACACGTAGGACAGCCCCACAGCCCGAGCAGTACTTC.

This chain connects TRBV7-9 to TRBJ2-7; 10 nucleotides line up with TRBD2. Germline-derived CDR1 and CDR2 are SEHNR and FQNEAQ (reference sequence). This CDR3 has 14 amino acids. The trim removed 4 bases at V and 4 bases at J, leaving 4 bases unmatched. CDR3 residues: CASSSKAGGYEQYF. The CDR3 coding sequence is TGTGCCAGCAGCTCTAAAGCGGGGGGGTACGAGCAGTACTTC.